Listed here are 11 T cell receptor beta chains from one sample, sequenced in a study of regulatory T cells in long-lasting Graves disease. Arm-PCR of CDR3 regions and iRepertoire HTBI primers were used to build TCR beta libraries. Using its own MiXCR run on the multiplex PCR reads, TCRdb lists one record per CDR3 protein. The profile shows some 250,000 distinct CDR3 sequences, about 17% of them singletons. Time point reported: newly diagnosed GD, antithyroid drugs for less than 3 months. Making the TCR library involved RNA that had been extracted from PBMCs. These data are also associated with another study on T cells in Graves' hyperthyroidism and ophthalmopathy.

The starting material was peripheral blood mononuclear cells (PBMCs), obtained at new diagnosis, from a patient treated with antithyroid drugs. The source is a woman in her 30s with Graves disease.

This sequence joins TRBV20-1 and TRBJ2-3; 12 bases match TRBD2. The germline CDR1 and CDR2 sequences are DFQATT and SNEGSKA (reference sequence). The CDR3 spans 15 residues. The junction had 8 bases not matched to a gene; V was cut back by 2 bases and J by 8 bases. CDR3: CSARWASGGAGTQYF. In nucleotides, the CDR3 is TGCAGTGCTAGATGGGCTAGCGGGGGGGCGGGTACGCAGTATTTT.

This clonotype was detected only a few times. The chain joins TRBV5-1 to TRBJ2-7; perhaps TRBD1 as D (5 bases). The CDR3 loop spans 15 amino acids. Germline V gene lookup returns CDR1 SGHRS and CDR2 YFSETQ. The ends were cut back, 3 bases at V and 2 bases at J, with 15 bases in the middle. CDR3 sequence reads: CASSSYRMRAYEQYF. Here the CDR3 DNA reads TGCGCCAGCAGCTCCTACAGGATGCGTGCCTACGAGCAGTACTTC.

This clonotype has at least ten counts. The chain employs TRBV20-1 and TRBJ2-1, with TRBD2 matching over 7 bases. V gave up 2 bases and J gave up 8 bases; unmatched junction bases: 6. The CDR3 contains 13 residues. The germline V gene has CDR1 DFQATT and CDR2 SNEGSKA (reference sequence). The DNA for the CDR3 is TGCAGTGCTAGACCAGCGGGGTACGATGAGCAGTTCTTC. Protein: CSARPAGYDEQFF.

This clonotype was seen at least ten times. The rearrangement uses TRBV7-2 and TRBJ2-1, with D perhaps being TRBD1 or TRBD2 (5 bases each). This CDR3 spans 15 amino acids. The germline gives CDR1 SGHTA, CDR2 FQGNSA. The germline V and J ends were trimmed by 5 bases and 4 bases, with 15 bases remaining between them. In nucleotides, the CDR3 is TGTGCCAGCAGCCCGAGCGAGGGGATATACAATGAGCAGTTCTTC. Its translation is CASSPSEGIYNEQFF.

In its sample, this clonotype was seen many times. One end of the junction fails to match germline, which may point to a read error. V and J are TRBV4-1 and TRBJ1-2; D ambiguous. Germline V gene sequence: CDR1 MGHRA, CDR2 YSYEKL. The CDR3 has 14 residues. The DNA for the CDR3 is TGTGCCAGCAGCCAAGACCCCGGGTCCTATGGCTACACCTTC. Amino acids: CASSQDPGSYGYTF.

This clonotype was seen many times. The rearrangement joins TRBV6-2 or TRBV6-3 to TRBJ2-3; 7 bases line up with TRBD1. The CDR3 runs to 14 residues. Germline V lookup: CDR1 MNHEY, CDR2 SVGEGT. After removal of 8 bases from V and 2 bases from J, the junction contained 7 bases not matched to a gene. CDR3 nucleotides: TGTGCCAGCGCCCGGGACAGATACACAGATACGCAGTATTTT. This codes for CASARDRYTDTQYF.

This clonotype showed up many times. The rearrangement links TRBV20-1 to TRBJ1-1; no clear D. V was clipped by 1 base and J by 0 bases, with 6 bases between them. Germline V gene lookup returns CDR1 DFQATT and CDR2 SNEGSKA (reference sequence). This CDR3 has 13 residues. The CDR3 region is CSARGVMNTEAFF. The CDR3 bases are TGCAGTGCTAGAGGAGTTATGAACACTGAAGCTTTCTTT.

This clonotype has just one count. One base separates it from a far larger clone, so it is likely a read error. The gene calls are TRBV12-3 or TRBV12-4 and TRBJ2-3; 8 bases are shared with TRBD2. The CDR3 length is 17 residues. The CDR3 bases are TGTACCAGCAGTCCCCGGGACTACCTCGGGAGGGCGGATACGCAGTATTTT. Protein sequence: CTSSPRDYLGRADTQYF.

This clonotype appeared a few times. This chain joins TRBV10-2 and TRBJ2-1, with 9 bases fitting TRBD2. Per the germline V gene, CDR1 is WSHSY and CDR2 is SAAADI. The trim removed 3 bases at V and 0 bases at J, leaving 9 bases unmatched. This CDR3 spans 18 amino acids. DNA for the CDR3: TGCGCCAGCAGTGATTGGGCTAGCGGGGAAATCTCCTACAATGAGCAGTTCTTC. It specifies CASSDWASGEISYNEQFF.

This clonotype was found many times. J is TRBJ1-1 and V is TRBV4-1, with D unclear. The V gene lost 3 bases and the J gene lost 5 bases, with 16 bases spanning the gap. This CDR3 has 15 amino acids. Germline V gene sequence: CDR1 MGHRA, CDR2 YSYEKL. The CDR3 spells CASSHPNIGGTEAFF. The CDR3 DNA reads TGCGCCAGCAGCCACCCAAATATAGGAGGGACTGAAGCTTTCTTT.

In regard to this clonotype: A much larger clone lies a single base off, so this may be a read error. The rearrangement links TRBV29-1 to TRBJ2-1; TRBD1 matches 10 bases. With V trimmed by 7 bases and J by 8 bases, 8 bases remained unmatched. This CDR3 is built from 13 residues. Germline assignment: CDR1 SQVTM and CDR2 ANQGSEA. As DNA, the CDR3 is TGCAGCGCCGACAGGGGGCCGGCGGATGAGCAGTTCTTC. Translation gives CSADRGPADEQFF.